The following is a T cell receptor beta chain sequence with its context. No antigen is known for it. This sample is drawn from a study of cytomegalovirus exposure and HLA in healthy donors. General study findings and limits: Reports state that TCR beta sequences accurately predicted most subjects' HLA-A and HLA-B alleles. Prior analysis indicated that the majority of TCR beta V segments exhibited productivity approximately 90% or approximately 30% of the time. A later analysis found common viral pathogens apparently linked to several of the most significant clusters.

V lost 3 bases, J lost 3 bases, and 18 bases lay in between. The germline V gene encodes CDR1 SGDLS and CDR2 YYNGEE. The CDR3 has 16 amino acids. In the PCR, 60 Vbeta and 13 Jbeta primers were used. Sequenced by immunoSEQ multiplex PCR; TCRdb stores in-frame clones only, minus some. The sample lists 150,000 to 200,000 clones, approximately 75% seen once, with about 1.9% in the top ten. Sequencing was carried out using PBMCs. The chain joins TRBV9 to TRBJ1-2; D might be TRBD1 (5 bases). This receptor was taken from a young woman in good health and CMV-seronegative. The CDR3 nucleotides are TGTGCCAGCAGCGCCCATGGATGGCAGACAGACTATGGCTACACCTTC. As protein: CASSAHGWQTDYGYTF.